One T cell receptor beta chain is described in this entry. Its antigen is not known. This record comes from a study of shared clonotypes between healthy human individuals. Study as a whole: Every donor yielded three CD4 naive, three CD4 memory, two CD8 naive and one CD8 memory plate. Findings of the study overall: Clonotype sharing among donors likely depends on sequencing depth. As a rule, naive subsets had a larger estimated richness than memory subsets. Donor scarcity curtailed the genetic and exposure-history diversity represented herein.

CDR1 and CDR2 from the germline V gene are MNHEY and SVGAGI. V dropped 2 bases and J dropped 4; count of bases not matched to a gene: 5. The CDR3 totals 14 residues. Method: immunoSEQ multiplex PCR; TCRdb's copy keeps in-frame clones and lacks some. Counted here are about 1.1 million clones, about 80% occurring once; the ten biggest clones make up roughly 0.83%. The sequencing input was memory CD4+ T cells from PBMCs. Subset indicated: CD45RA-negative fraction. This TCR derives from a man between 18 and 29 years old in good health. Some clones in this sample may be carry-over from other donors' samples. The chain recombines TRBV6-5 with TRBJ2-7; 7 bases map to TRBD2. CDR3 nucleotide sequence: TGTGCCAGCAGTTACGGGAGGGGATTTTACGAGCAGTACTTC. It specifies CASSYGRGFYEQYF.